Described below is a single T cell receptor (beta chain) sequence and its context. Assay used: immunoSEQ multiplex PCR; TCRdb lists only in-frame clones, some missing. This sample has 400,000 to 550,000 clones, with nearly 90% found just once. The sample comes from a study of blood T cell repertoires in COVID-19. In the study overall: From the United States, Italy and Spain came samples of acute and convalescent COVID-19. Sources were T cells, B-cell-depleted T cells, or PBMCs; the material itself was cDNA or gDNA.

The cohort comprised adults aged roughly 18 to 95 years residing in around 25 US areas. In assigning cohorts, the study relied on participant-reported clinical history. Sequenced input: PBMCs or T cells enriched from blood (not recorded which). The clonotype was recovered from a woman aged 18 to 35 with acute COVID-19.

The CDR3 region is CASSESQGLVAFF. CDR3 coding DNA: TGCGCCAGCAGTGAGTCTCAGGGGTTGGTGGCTTTCTTT. The gene calls are TRBV10-1 and TRBJ1-1; TRBD1 is a possible D gene (6 bases). CDR1 is WNHNN and CDR2 is SYGVQD in the germline V gene (reference sequence). V dropped 0 bases and J dropped 11 bases, with 13 bases sitting between them. The CDR3 length is 13 residues.